This note documents a single T cell receptor beta chain sequence. The antigen remains unidentified. Only in-frame clones appear in the TCRdb table, and some are missing; sequencing was by immunoSEQ multiplex PCR. This sample has roughly 110,000 clones, with 90% found just once. The source of the sample is a study of OX40 agonist ivuxolimab in advanced cancers. Study information: An agonistic human IgG2 monoclonal antibody against OX40 (CD134) was given.

Germline V CDR1 and CDR2: LGHNA, YSLEER. There are 16 residues in the CDR3. The ends were cut back, 0 bases at V and 2 bases at J, with 14 bases in the middle. Study-wide findings and caveats: Fewer expanded clones were found on average in CD4+ than in CD8+ T cells. Antigen specificity remained undetermined for the expanded peripheral T cells.

The receptor was isolated from an adult with an advanced solid tumor such as melanoma, head and neck, liver or kidney cancer. The sample consisted of CD4+ or CD8+ T cells sorted from blood, taken in a trial of the OX40 agonist ivuxolimab. The chain uses TRBV4-3 and TRBJ2-7; tentatively, D is TRBD2 (6 bases). The CDR3 sequence is CASSQERSGYPYEQYF. The CDR3 DNA follows: TGCGCCAGCAGCCAAGAGAGAAGCGGGTATCCCTACGAGCAGTACTTC.